Presented here are 4 T cell receptor beta chains from one specimen sequenced in a study of blood T cell repertoires in COVID-19. Measured with immunoSEQ multiplex PCR; TCRdb has only the in-frame clones, and not every one. The sample has 250,000 to 300,000 clones; 90% are singletons. Sequenced material: peripheral blood. All receptors come from a woman aged 55-69 years with COVID-19, enrolled during active disease.

This clone was counted a single time. The rearrangement uses TRBV4-3 and TRBJ2-7; D is perhaps TRBD1 (5 bases). Between the trimmed V and J ends, which lost 1 base and 8 bases, there was a span of 12 bases. This CDR3 comprises 13 residues. The germline CDR1 and CDR2 sequences are LGHNA and YSLEER. The CDR3 protein is CASSQVAGYKQYF. The CDR3, as DNA: TGCGCCAGCAGCCAAGTGGCAGGGTATAAGCAGTACTTC.

This clone was recorded once. This chain links TRBV3-1 (or the pseudogene TRBV3-2) with TRBJ1-3; unclear D gene. This CDR3 has 14 residues. The V gene's germline CDR1 is LGHDT and CDR2 YNNKEL (reference sequence). V was clipped by 5 bases and J by 4 bases, with 12 bases between them. In nucleotides, the CDR3 is TGTGCCAGCAGCGGCTCGGCGAGGGGAAACACCATATATTTT. It codes for CASSGSARGNTIYF.

The J gene is TRBJ2-2, the V gene TRBV27, with TRBD1 identical over 7 bases. Trimming removed 1 base from V and 2 bases from J; junction bases left unmatched: 4. Per the germline V gene, CDR1 is MNHEY and CDR2 is SMNVEV (reference sequence). The CDR3 totals 16 residues. This CDR3 is CASSLWTGTNTGELFF. The CDR3 DNA sequence: TGTGCCAGCAGTTTATGGACAGGCACAAACACCGGGGAGCTGTTTTTT.

The V and J genes are TRBV9 and TRBJ2-3, with 8 bases lining up with TRBD1. Germline V gene lookup returns CDR1 SGDLS and CDR2 YYNGEE. This CDR3 has 15 residues. V shed 0 bases and J 5 bases; nucleotides not matched to a gene: 5. The CDR3 sequence: CASSVENRGRDTQYF. The CDR3 bases are TGTGCCAGCAGCGTAGAAAACAGGGGGAGAGATACGCAGTATTTT.